These 11 T cell receptor beta chains share one sample of origin, sequenced in a study of response to subunit inactivated influenza vaccine. TCRdb reprocessed the RT-PCR reads via MiXCR and lists one record per CDR3 protein. The sample gives over 300,000 distinct CDR3 sequences, around a fifth of which show up once; 9.5% to 13% is in the top ten. Sequencing used PBMCs from blood, obtained around 22 months after vaccination. These receptor sequences come from a man between 50 and 75 years old who received an inactivated influenza vaccine.

This clonotype was counted a few times. This chain joins TRBV7-9 and TRBJ2-2, with D possibly matching TRBD2 (6 bases). Per germline, CDR1 SEHNR and CDR2 FQNEAQ (reference sequence). The CDR3 consists of 15 residues. Trimming left V 0 bases short and J 5 bases short, with 10 bases between. CDR3 DNA: TGTGCCAGCAGCTTAGCTTCCAGCGGGACCGGGGAGCTGTTTTTT. It codes for CASSLASSGTGELFF.

This clonotype was seen only a few times. The CDR3 region is CASSSGQALEQFF. The CDR3 DNA reads TGCGCCAGCAGCTCAGGACAGGCCTTGGAGCAGTTCTTC. The chain carries TRBV5-1 and TRBJ2-1; TRBD1 agrees at 7 bases. J lost 10 bases, V lost 3 bases, and 7 bases had no gene match. Germline CDR1 SGHRS, CDR2 YFSETQ. The CDR3 is 13 amino acids.

This rearrangement joins TRBV20-1 to TRBJ2-3; maybe TRBD2 (6 bases). Germline CDR1 DFQATT, CDR2 SNEGSKA (reference sequence). V gave up 0 bases and J gave up 5 bases, with 15 bases separating them. The CDR3 runs to 15 residues. Here the CDR3 DNA reads TGCAGTGCTAGAGATTGGGGGGTCGGCGGAGATACGCAGTATTTT. The encoded protein is CSARDWGVGGDTQYF.

In its sample, this clonotype was seen a few times. The V call is TRBV11-2, the J call TRBJ2-3; D might be TRBD1 (5 bases). Looked up from germline, CDR1 is SGHAT and CDR2 is FQNNGV. The CDR3 is made up of 15 amino acids. V was shortened by 1 base and J by 4 bases, with 12 bases between the two germline ends. As DNA, the CDR3 is TGTGCCAGCAGCTTAGGGGGCCGAGACGCAGATACGCAGTATTTT. Its translation: CASSLGGRDADTQYF.

V and J are TRBV11-1 and TRBJ2-2, with D unresolved. The CDR3 has 14 amino acids. Germline CDR1 SGHAT, CDR2 FQDESV (reference sequence). Trimming shortened V by 4 bases and J by 6 bases, and 12 bases separated the two germline ends. The CDR3 bases are TGTGCCAGCAGCTGGACCCCCTCCGCCGGGGAGCTGTTTTTT. Encoded protein: CASSWTPSAGELFF.

Only a few counts were recorded for this clonotype. The chain has TRBV28 and TRBJ2-2; either TRBD1 or TRBD2 may fit D (6 bases each). This CDR3 comprises 16 residues. The V gene's germline CDR1 is MDHEN and CDR2 SYDVKM. Trimming removed 0 bases from V and 2 bases from J, with 10 bases in between. CDR3 sequence (DNA): TGTGCCAGCAGTTTATGGCGGGACACTAACACCGGGGAGCTGTTTTTT. Protein sequence: CASSLWRDTNTGELFF.

The V call is TRBV12-3 or TRBV12-4, the J call TRBJ1-6, with no clear D. The V end was cut by 1 base, the J end by 7 bases, with 8 bases between. This CDR3 region has 14 residues. The CDR3 DNA follows: TGTGCCAGCAGTTTAGGTGTATTCAATTCACCCCTCCACTTT. It codes for CASSLGVFNSPLHF.

This clonotype was detected a few times. Here the CDR3 reads CASSLGVGASGELFF. CDR3 sequence (DNA): TGTGCCAGCAGTTTAGGGGTGGGGGCCTCCGGGGAGCTGTTTTTT. V gene TRBV12-3 or TRBV12-4 combines with J gene TRBJ2-2, with D possibly matching TRBD1 (6 bases). The ends were cut back, 1 base at V and 6 bases at J, with 12 bases in the middle. The CDR3 sequence is 15 residues long.

This clonotype was counted a few times. The chain carries TRBV29-1 and TRBJ2-7; TRBD2 matches 12 bases. The CDR3 covers 15 residues. J was trimmed by 4 bases and V by 1 base; bases with no gene match: 5. Germline CDR1 SQVTM, CDR2 ANQGSEA. The CDR3 is CSVEGPGTSGYEQYF. CDR3 coding DNA: TGCAGCGTTGAAGGCCCCGGGACTAGCGGGTACGAGCAGTACTTC.

Ten or more counts support this clonotype. V usage is TRBV3-1 and J usage is TRBJ1-5, with a tentative D call TRBD1 (6 bases). The germline V and J ends were trimmed by 1 base and 4 bases, with 8 bases remaining between them. The germline V gene has CDR1 LGHDT and CDR2 YNNKEL (reference sequence). The CDR3 is made up of 14 amino acids. The CDR3 coding sequence is TGTGCCAGCAGCCAAGCAACAGGGAATCAGCCCCAGCATTTT. Its translation is CASSQATGNQPQHF.

The chain combines TRBV25-1 with TRBJ2-3; D might be TRBD1 (6 bases). V dropped 6 bases and J dropped 4 bases, with 11 bases sitting between them. This CDR3 comprises 13 residues. Germline CDR1 MGHDK, CDR2 SYGVNS. The CDR3 protein is CASSRGLADTQYF. In DNA, the CDR3 is TGTGCCAGCAGCAGGGGTTTGGCAGATACGCAGTATTTT.